These 30 T cell receptor beta chains originate from one sample sequenced in a study of blood T cells in healthy people across ages. The second PCR ran 7 to 11 cycles with a sample-barcoded 5' primer and J-beta primers. TCRdb analysed the 5' RACE reads with MiXCR anew, one entry per CDR3 protein. There are under 850,000 distinct CDR3 sequences in the sample; 36% occur only once, and 13% lies in the top ten. The sequenced sample was blood. These receptors all stem from a man between 18 and 29 years old in good health.

As to this clonotype: A read error may account for a junction end that differs from germline. The CDR3 bases are TGTGCCAGCATCCAAGCGCGGAATGAGCAGTTCTTC. This codes for CASIQARNEQFF. This sequence joins TRBV14 and TRBJ2-1; D remains unclear. This CDR3 has 12 amino acids. Germline CDR1 and CDR2: SGHDN and FVKESK.

The J gene is TRBJ1-1, the V gene TRBV5-1, with 11 bases that match TRBD1. V lost 4 bases, J lost 0 bases, and 8 bases stayed unmatched. The CDR3 runs 17 residues. CDR1 and CDR2 from the germline V gene are SGHRS and YFSETQ. The CDR3 region has the DNA TGCGCCAGCAGCCCTGGACAGGGGGCCCGGATGAACACTGAAGCTTTCTTT. Translated, it gives CASSPGQGARMNTEAFF.

J is TRBJ1-5 and V is TRBV4-2; D is possibly TRBD1 (5 bases). There are 15 residues in the CDR3. Per germline, CDR1 LGHNA and CDR2 YNFKEQ. Trimming stripped 0 bases from V and 1 base from J, with 7 bases between. The CDR3 here is CASSQDEGSNQPQHF. CDR3 coding DNA: TGTGCCAGCAGCCAAGATGAGGGGAGCAATCAGCCCCAGCATTTT.

This clonotype was found a few times. The chain links TRBV7-2 to TRBJ1-2; no reliable D call. The V end was cut by 0 bases, the J end by 5 bases, with 13 bases between. The length of the CDR3 is 15 residues. Germline values: CDR1 SGHTA, CDR2 FQGNSA. Here the CDR3 DNA reads TGTGCCAGCAGCTTAGCGGTAGGGTGGGGTTATGGCTACACCTTC. The encoded protein is CASSLAVGWGYGYTF. The full variable domain, in which reference TRBV7-2 and TRBJ1-2 provide the parts outside the CDR3, is GAGVSQSPSNKVTEKGKDVELRCDPISGHTALYWYRQSLGQGLEFLIYFQGNSAPDKSGLPSDRFSAERTGGSVSTLTIQRTQQEDSAVYLCASSLAVGWGYGYTFGSGTRLTVV.

This clonotype was seen a handful of times. This chain links TRBV4-3 with TRBJ1-1; perhaps TRBD1 as D (6 bases). Germline V gene data show CDR1 as LGHNA and CDR2 as YSLEER. Between the trimmed V and J ends, which lost 1 base and 1 base, there was a span of 10 bases. The CDR3 runs 15 residues. DNA of the CDR3: TGCGCCAGCAGCCAAGTTTGGACAGAGAACACTGAAGCTTTCTTT. Residues: CASSQVWTENTEAFF.

This rearrangement joins TRBV6-6 to TRBJ1-5; D not resolved. Germline-derived CDR1 and CDR2 are MNHNY and SVGAGI (reference sequence). The V end was cut by 2 bases, the J end by 4 bases, with 15 bases between. This CDR3 comprises 16 residues. Here the CDR3 DNA reads TGTGCCAGCAGTTACGGGGTAGGGTTAAGGAATCAGCCCCAGCATTTT. As protein: CASSYGVGLRNQPQHF.

The rearrangement uses TRBV5-1 and TRBJ2-6; D gene ambiguous. CDR3 length equals 14 residues. CDR1 SGHRS and CDR2 YFSETQ come from the germline V gene. V was trimmed by 7 bases and J by 2 bases, leaving 10 bases between them. The CDR3 spells CASYPGAGANVLTF. The CDR3 DNA sequence: TGCGCCAGCTACCCAGGAGCTGGGGCCAACGTCCTGACTTTC. The entire variable domain, with the rest obtained from reference TRBV5-1 and TRBJ2-6, is as follows: KAGVTQTPRYLIKTRGQQVTLSCSPISGHRSVSWYQQTPGQGLQFLFEYFSETQRNKGNFPGRFSGRQFSNSRSEMNVSTLELGDSALYLCASYPGAGANVLTFGAGSRLTVL.

The genes are TRBV20-1 and TRBJ1-2; a weak D match, TRBD1 (6 bases). Per germline, CDR1 DFQATT and CDR2 SNEGSKA (reference sequence). Trimming left V 6 bases short and J 5 bases short, with 16 bases between. This CDR3 is 13 amino acids long. CDR3 amino acids: CSAPPTGLYGYTF. Here the CDR3 DNA reads TGCAGTGCCCCCCCGACAGGACTTTATGGCTACACCTTC.

CDR3 DNA: TGTGCCAGCAGCTTTACAGGGGGCAAGAACGAGCAGTACTTC. It encodes CASSFTGGKNEQYF. This chain uses TRBV7-2 with TRBJ2-7; 9 bases align to TRBD1. V was clipped by 3 bases and J by 5 bases; unmatched bases: 5. The CDR3 runs to 14 residues. Germline loops: CDR1 SGHTA, CDR2 FQGNSA.

The chain employs TRBV9 and TRBJ2-2, with 10 bases matching TRBD2. The CDR3 totals 15 residues. Germline CDR1 reads SGDLS; CDR2 reads YYNGEE. The V gene end was trimmed by 1 base and the J gene end by 7 bases; junction bases not matched to a gene: 4. The CDR3 spells CASSVQRGGFGELFF. The DNA for the CDR3 is TGTGCCAGCAGCGTACAGCGGGGGGGCTTCGGGGAGCTGTTTTTT.

This chain links TRBV19 with TRBJ1-2; D is uncertain. CDR1 is LNHDA and CDR2 is SQIVND in the germline V gene (reference sequence). The CDR3 length is 13 residues. V was cut by 3 bases and J by 4 bases, with 9 bases left in between. CDR3 region: CASSIGQLYGYTF. CDR3 in DNA: TGTGCCAGTAGTATCGGGCAGCTCTATGGCTACACCTTC.

The chain joins TRBV4-3 to TRBJ1-4, with 11 bases fitting TRBD1. V lost 1 base to trimming and J lost 3 bases; unmatched junction nucleotides: 10. Germline V gene lookup returns CDR1 LGHNA and CDR2 YSLEER. The CDR3 spans 19 residues. The CDR3 region is CASSQALGTGGKANEKLFF. The CDR3 DNA is TGCGCCAGCAGCCAAGCCCTCGGGACAGGGGGGAAGGCTAATGAAAAACTGTTTTTT.

The rearrangement uses TRBV11-2 and TRBJ1-2; 7 nucleotides line up with TRBD1. V lost 0 bases and J lost 6; bases outside the gene matches: 10. The CDR3 is 16 amino acids. From germline, CDR1 is SGHAT and CDR2 FQNNGV. The CDR3 is CASSLERQGRVNGYTF. Here the CDR3 DNA reads TGTGCCAGCAGCTTAGAGAGACAGGGTCGTGTGAATGGCTACACCTTC. Combining the CDR3 with reference TRBV11-2 and TRBJ1-2 gives the whole variable domain EAGVAQSPRYKIIEKRQSVAFWCNPISGHATLYWYQQILGQGPKLLIQFQNNGVVDDSQLPKDRFSAERLKGVDSTLKIQPAKLEDSAVYLCASSLERQGRVNGYTFGSGTRLTVV.

As to this clonotype: A clone one base away is much larger, so this may be a read error. It is likely a read error, because the conserved phenylalanine at the end of the CDR3 is missing. The chain's CDR3 is CSARGDRAHQETQYL. In DNA, the CDR3 is TGCAGTGCTAGAGGGGACAGGGCTCACCAAGAGACCCAGTACCTC. The rearrangement links TRBV20-1 to TRBJ2-5, with 9 bases that match TRBD1. The germline CDR1 and CDR2 sequences are DFQATT and SNEGSKA (reference sequence). V lost 1 base to trimming and J lost 0 bases; unmatched junction nucleotides: 3. This CDR3 contains 15 residues.

This chain connects TRBV20-1 to TRBJ1-1; D unclear. The length of the CDR3 is 13 residues. V was shortened by 6 bases and J by 1 base, with 12 bases between the two germline ends. Germline V gives CDR1 DFQATT, CDR2 SNEGSKA (reference sequence). The CDR3 nucleotides read TGCAGTGCCCCCGACGGCCAGAACACTGAAGCTTTCTTT. This encodes CSAPDGQNTEAFF.

The chain combines TRBV27 with TRBJ1-6; D possibly corresponds to TRBD1 (5 bases). The CDR3 covers 16 residues. V dropped 5 bases and J dropped 1 base, with 12 bases sitting between them. Germline V gene data show CDR1 as MNHEY and CDR2 as SMNVEV (reference sequence). In DNA, the CDR3 is TGTGCCAGCAGTCCCAAGGGGCATTCCTATAATTCACCCCTCCACTTT. This encodes CASSPKGHSYNSPLHF.

This chain links TRBV13 with TRBJ2-4, with 8 bases aligning to TRBD1. The J call is uncertain, as TRBJ2-5 better fits the DNA end. Germline V CDR1 and CDR2: PRHDT, FYEKMQ (reference sequence). The CDR3 spans 18 residues. CDR3 nucleotide sequence: TGTGCCAGCAGCGCAGACAGGGGACTCATCCGGGACCAAGAGACCCAGTACTTC. Residues: CASSADRGLIRDQETQYF.

CDR3 in amino acids: CASSPFGRSNQETQYF. CDR3 nucleotide sequence: TGCGCCAGCAGCCCCTTCGGGCGGTCCAACCAAGAGACCCAGTACTTC. The chain has TRBV4-3 and TRBJ2-5; no definite D call. Trimming removed 4 bases at V and 0 bases at J, with 15 bases between. The germline CDR1 and CDR2 sequences are LGHNA and YSLEER. The CDR3 extends over 16 amino acids.

The chain joins TRBV7-2 to TRBJ1-2, with TRBD1 matching 8 bases. Germline-derived CDR1 and CDR2 are SGHTA and FQGNSA. CDR3 length equals 14 residues. Unmatched junction bases numbered 5, after V lost 1 base and J lost 7 bases. This CDR3 reads CASSLGQGPSGYTF. Here the CDR3 DNA reads TGTGCCAGCAGCTTAGGACAGGGGCCTAGTGGCTACACCTTC.

The rearrangement joins TRBV20-1 to TRBJ2-7, with D possibly being TRBD1 (6 bases). The CDR3 covers 14 residues. The germline gives CDR1 DFQATT, CDR2 SNEGSKA (reference sequence). The V and J ends lost 6 bases and 0 bases respectively, with 15 bases between them. For the CDR3, the DNA is TGCAGTGCGAACCCGACAGGCAACTCCTACGAGCAGTACTTC. This translates into CSANPTGNSYEQYF.

This clonotype was counted a few times. The J gene is TRBJ1-1, the V gene TRBV6-1; no firm D call. Germline V lookup: CDR1 MNHNS, CDR2 SASEGT. Trimming shortened V by 1 base and J by 13 bases, and 16 bases separated the two germline ends. The length of the CDR3 is 13 residues. The CDR3 DNA sequence: TGTGCCAGCAGTGAAGTGGTGGAGGGAAAGGGTTTCTTT. Amino acid sequence: CASSEVVEGKGFF.

DNA for the CDR3: TGCAGCGGGGTTCGGGGGCCCACTGAAGCTTTCTTT. Protein sequence: CSGVRGPTEAFF. The chain couples TRBV20-1 to TRBJ1-1; D is perhaps TRBD1 (6 bases). The CDR3 extends over 12 amino acids. Germline loops: CDR1 DFQATT, CDR2 SNEGSKA (reference sequence).

As for this clonotype: A single base separates this from a much larger clone, so it may be a read error. V gene TRBV29-1 combines with J gene TRBJ2-1; unclear D gene. The end of the DNA fits TRBJ2-7 better, so the J call may be wrong. This CDR3 is built from 14 residues. Germline V gives CDR1 SQVTM, CDR2 ANQGSEA. In nucleotides, the CDR3 is TGCAGCGTTGTTGTTAGGAGCTCCTACAATGAGCAGTACTTC. Translation gives CSVVVRSSYNEQYF.

This clonotype was detected a few times. The chain couples TRBV25-1 to TRBJ2-1, with D uncertain. V lost 11 bases and J 13 bases, leaving 21 bases between the germline ends. The CDR3 has 12 amino acids. Germline V lookup: CDR1 MGHDK, CDR2 SYGVNS. The CDR3 protein is CAASLGAETQFF. CDR3 in DNA: TGTGCCGCATCTCTCGGAGCTGAGACCCAGTTCTTC.

This sequence joins TRBV29-1 and TRBJ1-2; D might be TRBD1 (6 bases). V lost 7 bases to trimming and J lost 7 bases, with 28 bases between them. The CDR3 totals 16 residues. Germline loops: CDR1 SQVTM, CDR2 ANQGSEA. DNA of the CDR3: TGCAGCGCCGGGGGAGGGGGGACGCTCGTGACGGCTGGCTACACCTTC. Its translation is CSAGGGGTLVTAGYTF.

This clonotype appeared a few times. V is TRBV5-1 and J is TRBJ2-7; TRBD2 matches 11 bases. The CDR3 has 18 residues. Trimming took 4 bases from V and 0 from J; bases not matched to a gene: 12. The germline CDR1 and CDR2 sequences are SGHRS and YFSETQ. In DNA, the CDR3 is TGCGCCAGCAGCGGACCCGGGACTAGCGGCCGCTCCTCCTACGAGCAGTACTTC. Encoded protein: CASSGPGTSGRSSYEQYF.

Details on this clonotype: Germline is not matched at one junction end, which may reflect a read error. The chain combines TRBV20-1 with TRBJ2-4; D is unresolved. CDR3 length: 15 residues. Germline V gene sequence: CDR1 DFQATT, CDR2 SNEGSKA (reference sequence). CDR3: CSGRVPILAKNIRYF. As DNA, the CDR3 is TGCAGTGGTAGAGTCCCCATTTTAGCCAAAAACATTCGGTACTTC.

J is TRBJ2-1 and V is TRBV7-8, with 7 bases lining up with TRBD1. CDR1 is SGHVS, CDR2 FQNEAQ, per germline. The CDR3 has 17 amino acids. Trimming at V came to 6 bases and at J to 0 bases, leaving 11 bases not matched to a gene. In DNA, the CDR3 is TGTGCCAGCAGGATGGGACAGCGTCTCGGCTCCTACAATGAGCAGTTCTTC. Its translation: CASRMGQRLGSYNEQFF.

Here the CDR3 reads CASSGAGWKAKNIQYF. The CDR3 DNA sequence: TGTGCCAGCAGTGGAGCGGGGTGGAAAGCCAAAAACATTCAGTACTTC. This chain uses TRBV12-3 or TRBV12-4 with TRBJ2-4; TRBD2 agrees at 7 bases. The V and J ends lost 5 bases and 0 bases, in that order; junction bases with no gene match: 7. The CDR3 has 16 amino acids.

This clonotype was picked up a small number of times. V and J are TRBV12-3 or TRBV12-4 and TRBJ1-2, with 7 bases matching TRBD1. The CDR3 spans 16 residues. V shed 6 bases and J 2 bases; nucleotides not matched to a gene: 12. CDR3 amino acids: CASSLGTAERNYGYTF. The CDR3 DNA reads as TGTGCCAGCAGCCTCGGGACAGCTGAAAGGAACTATGGCTACACCTTC.